These 3 T cell receptor beta chains originate from one sample sequenced in a study of somatic mutations in cytotoxic T cells in rheumatoid arthritis. Profiling relied on immunoSEQ multiplex PCR, and the TCRdb table lists in-frame clones only, not all of them. The data hold 8,500 to 10,000 clones, with approximately 79% observed a single time. Sequenced: CD8+ T cells sorted from blood. These receptors all come from an adult with rheumatoid arthritis.

This clone was recorded only once. At the DNA level, this CDR3 is encoded by other sequences in the same sample as well. This rearrangement joins TRBV6-4 to TRBJ2-3; 9 nucleotides align to TRBD2. Germline CDR1 reads MRHNA; CDR2 reads SNTAGT. This CDR3 has 15 residues. Trimming took 3 bases from V and 3 from J; bases not matched to a gene: 4. CDR3: CASSEAGGGTDTQYF. The CDR3 nucleotides are TGTGCCAGCAGTGAAGCGGGAGGTGGGACAGATACGCAGTATTTT.

This rearrangement joins TRBV2 to TRBJ2-1, with TRBD2 matching 12 bases. The V gene end was trimmed by 3 bases and the J gene end by 7 bases; junction bases not matched to a gene: 10. This CDR3 comprises 17 residues. CDR1 is SNHLY, CDR2 FYNNEI, per germline. Here the CDR3 reads CASSDPATSGRGNEQFF. The CDR3 region has the DNA TGTGCCAGCAGTGATCCCGCGACTAGCGGGAGAGGGAATGAGCAGTTCTTC. The full variable domain, completed using reference TRBV2 and TRBJ2-1, is EPEVTQTPSHQVTQMGQEVILRCVPISNHLYFYWYRQILGQKVEFLVSFYNNEISEKSEIFDDQFSVERPDGSNFTLKIRSTKLEDSAMYFCASSDPATSGRGNEQFFGPGTRLTVL.

The CDR3 loop is CASSQNLAGDEQYF. CDR3 bases: TGCGCCAGCAGCCAAAACCTGGCGGGGGACGAGCAGTACTTC. The chain couples TRBV4-3 to TRBJ2-7; 7 bases align to TRBD2. J gave up 5 bases and V 2 bases, and 6 bases lay outside the gene matches. This CDR3 comprises 14 residues. The germline gives CDR1 LGHNA, CDR2 YSLEER.